This passage covers 21 T cell receptor beta chains from one sample sequenced in a study of blood T cell repertoires in COVID-19. The table came from immunoSEQ multiplex PCR; TCRdb's copy has only in-frame clones and leaves some out. Of about 270,000 clones in the sample, just under 90% are singletons; the top ten hold over 3.5%. The source material was PBMCs or T cells enriched from blood (not recorded which). The receptors were sampled from a woman aged 30 to 39 with acute COVID-19.

The chain couples TRBV24-1 to TRBJ1-6; D is unclear. Germline lookup yields CDR1 KGHDR and CDR2 SFDVKD. V lost 2 bases to trimming and J lost 9 bases, with 10 bases between them. CDR3 length: 14 amino acids. The DNA for the CDR3 is TGTGCCACCAGTGATTCGGGGAGCAGTTCACCCCTCCACTTT. This gives the protein CATSDSGSSSPLHF.

DNA of the CDR3: TGTGCCAGCAAGGACAGCTCTAACTATGGCTACACCTTC. It is translated as CASKDSSNYGYTF. The V and J genes are TRBV28 and TRBJ1-2, with D perhaps matching TRBD1 (6 bases). The CDR3 consists of 13 residues. V was clipped by 7 bases and J by 0 bases, with 9 bases between them. Germline V CDR1 and CDR2: MDHEN, SYDVKM.

V is TRBV27 and J is TRBJ2-1; D is undetermined. Germline CDR1 and CDR2: MNHEY and SMNVEV (reference sequence). This CDR3 region has 14 residues. Trimming left V 6 bases short and J 0 bases short, with 9 bases between. The CDR3 reads CASRSGLSYNEQFF. The DNA of the CDR3 is TGTGCCAGCAGGTCGGGTCTCTCCTACAATGAGCAGTTCTTC.

This clone was detected only a few times. This chain links TRBV5-1 with TRBJ2-2, with 11 bases that match TRBD2. Germline-derived CDR1 and CDR2 are SGHRS and YFSETQ. The CDR3 has 16 amino acids. V was pared by 4 bases and J by 1 base, with 3 bases of the junction left unmatched. CDR3 loop: CASSEGLAENTGELFF. The CDR3 DNA sequence: TGCGCCAGCAGCGAGGGACTAGCGGAGAACACCGGGGAGCTGTTTTTT.

The V gene is TRBV19, the J gene TRBJ1-4; TRBD1 aligns across 11 bases. Germline CDR1 LNHDA, CDR2 SQIVND (reference sequence). The CDR3 length is 14 residues. With 10 bases clipped from V and 3 bases from J, the junction kept 4 bases outside the gene matches. As DNA, the CDR3 is TGTGCCACTGGACAGGGGGCTCCTAATGAAAAACTGTTTTTT. Its protein product is CATGQGAPNEKLFF.

The CDR3 DNA reads as TGTGCCAGCAGCCTCCAGGAGAACACTGAAGCTTTCTTT. Translation: CASSLQENTEAFF. The chain joins TRBV14 to TRBJ1-1; D not resolved. The CDR3 totals 13 residues. Per germline, CDR1 SGHDN and CDR2 FVKESK. V was shortened by 4 bases and J by 1 base, with 7 bases between the two germline ends. The entire variable domain, with the rest obtained from reference TRBV14 and TRBJ1-1, is as follows: EAGVTQFPSHSVIEKGQTVTLRCDPISGHDNLYWYRRVMGKEIKFLLHFVKESKQDESGMPNNRFLAERTGGTYSTLKVQPAELEDSGVYFCASSLQENTEAFFGQGTRLTVV.

The CDR3 protein is CASSLGDRNTEAFF. As DNA, the CDR3 is TGTGCCAGCAGCTTAGGGGACAGGAACACTGAAGCTTTCTTT. The rearrangement uses TRBV7-9 and TRBJ1-1; 7 positions match TRBD1. Germline V gene lookup returns CDR1 SEHNR and CDR2 FQNEAQ (reference sequence). Trimming cost V 1 base and J 1 base; bases outside gene matches: 0. The CDR3 covers 14 residues.

The CDR3 nucleotides read TGTGCCAGCAGAAAACGATACAGGGTTTATAACAAAAACATTCAGTACTTC. Residues: CASRKRYRVYNKNIQYF. V is TRBV28 and J is TRBJ2-4; the D gene is possibly TRBD1 (6 bases). Trimming removed 6 bases from V and 3 bases from J, with 21 bases in between. CDR3 length: 17 amino acids. Germline V gene sequence: CDR1 MDHEN, CDR2 SYDVKM. The complete variable domain, with remaining parts taken from reference TRBV28 and TRBJ2-4, reads DVKVTQSSRYLVKRTGEKVFLECVQDMDHENMFWYRQDPGLGLRLIYFSYDVKMKEKGDIPEGYSVSREKKERFSLILESASTNQTSMYLCASRKRYRVYNKNIQYFGAGTRLSVL.

The chain combines TRBV19 with TRBJ1-1; TRBD1 matches 7 bases. The germline gives CDR1 LNHDA, CDR2 SQIVND (reference sequence). The V and J ends lost 5 bases and 4 bases, in that order; junction bases with no gene match: 10. This CDR3 has 15 amino acids. For the CDR3, the DNA is TGTGCCAGTAGTGCTCCGAACAGGGGAAGCACTGAAGCTTTCTTT. Its translation is CASSAPNRGSTEAFF.

CDR3 in DNA: TGCGCCAGCAGCTTCCAGGGCGGGATATCCTACGAGCAGTACTTC. Translated, it gives CASSFQGGISYEQYF. This chain links TRBV5-1 with TRBJ2-7; the D gene is possibly TRBD2 (6 bases). From germline, CDR1 is SGHRS and CDR2 YFSETQ. V lost 2 bases and J lost 1, with 13 bases in between. This CDR3 is built from 15 residues.

The chain uses TRBV6-1 and TRBJ1-5; D not certain. This CDR3 region has 17 residues. V lost 3 bases to trimming and J lost 0 bases, with 15 bases between them. The germline CDR1 and CDR2 sequences are MNHNS and SASEGT. The CDR3: CASSEGTGILSNQPQHF. The CDR3 nucleotides read TGTGCCAGCAGTGAGGGCACCGGGATCCTTAGCAATCAGCCCCAGCATTTT.

The genes are TRBV29-1 and TRBJ1-1; tentatively, D is TRBD1 (5 bases). Germline lookup yields CDR1 SQVTM and CDR2 ANQGSEA. V dropped 3 bases and J dropped 3 bases, with 11 bases sitting between them. The CDR3 runs to 13 residues. CDR3 in DNA: TGCAGCGTTGATCAGGGTGGGCACACTGAAGCTTTCTTT. Its translation is CSVDQGGHTEAFF.

The chain carries TRBV28 and TRBJ2-4; perhaps TRBD1 as D (5 bases). V gave up 2 bases and J gave up 5 bases, with 16 bases separating them. Germline V gene lookup returns CDR1 MDHEN and CDR2 SYDVKM. The CDR3 is made up of 16 amino acids. The CDR3 protein is CASSLIPTGTENIQYF. The CDR3 region has the DNA TGTGCCAGCAGTTTAATCCCTACAGGTACTGAAAACATTCAGTACTTC. The complete variable domain, with remaining parts taken from reference TRBV28 and TRBJ2-4, reads DVKVTQSSRYLVKRTGEKVFLECVQDMDHENMFWYRQDPGLGLRLIYFSYDVKMKEKGDIPEGYSVSREKKERFSLILESASTNQTSMYLCASSLIPTGTENIQYFGAGTRLSVL.

In DNA form, the CDR3 reads TGTGCCACCAGTGATTACAGCGGGTTTACCACAGATACGCAGTATTTT. Translated: CATSDYSGFTTDTQYF. The gene calls are TRBV24-1 and TRBJ2-3; D is perhaps TRBD2 (6 bases). V dropped 2 bases and J dropped 2 bases, with 13 bases sitting between them. This CDR3 has 16 amino acids. Per the germline V gene, CDR1 is KGHDR and CDR2 is SFDVKD.

The V call is TRBV7-2, the J call TRBJ1-3, with D possibly matching TRBD1 (5 bases). This CDR3 spans 16 amino acids. Germline V gene data show CDR1 as SGHTA and CDR2 as FQGNSA. The V end was cut by 3 bases, the J end by 1 base, with 13 bases between. CDR3 region: CASSLGQGYSGNTIYF. DNA for the CDR3: TGTGCCAGCAGCTTGGGTCAGGGTTATTCTGGAAACACCATATATTTT.

This chain links TRBV5-1 with TRBJ2-3, with 8 bases aligning to TRBD2. V trimming: 4 bases; J trimming: 0 bases; junction bases outside the gene matches: 7. Germline V gives CDR1 SGHRS, CDR2 YFSETQ. The CDR3 contains 16 residues. CDR3 DNA: TGCGCCAGCAGCGGGCATAGCGGGATTAGCACAGATACGCAGTATTTT. Translated, it gives CASSGHSGISTDTQYF.

The chain employs TRBV13 and TRBJ2-1, with TRBD1 identical over 7 bases. The CDR3 runs to 16 residues. V shed 2 bases and J 5 bases; nucleotides not matched to a gene: 9. Germline lookup yields CDR1 PRHDT and CDR2 FYEKMQ (reference sequence). The CDR3 DNA follows: TGTGCCAGCAGCTTATCGAGACAGGGAACCCACAATGAGCAGTTCTTC. As protein: CASSLSRQGTHNEQFF.

This chain links TRBV2 with TRBJ2-3, with 7 nucleotides matching TRBD1. Per the germline V gene, CDR1 is SNHLY and CDR2 is FYNNEI. This CDR3 contains 14 residues. Germline trimming cut 6 bases from V and 0 bases from J; bases unmatched to any gene: 3. The CDR3 spells CASRGQPSTDTQYF. In DNA form, the CDR3 reads TGTGCCAGCAGGGGACAGCCTAGCACAGATACGCAGTATTTT. Filled out from reference TRBV2 and TRBJ2-3, the complete variable domain reads EPEVTQTPSHQVTQMGQEVILRCVPISNHLYFYWYRQILGQKVEFLVSFYNNEISEKSEIFDDQFSVERPDGSNFTLKIRSTKLEDSAMYFCASRGQPSTDTQYFGPGTRLTVL.

The rearrangement uses TRBV6-5 and TRBJ2-7; 11 bases are shared with TRBD2. The length of the CDR3 is 15 residues. The V and J ends lost 6 bases and 0 bases, in that order; junction bases with no gene match: 4. CDR1 is MNHEY and CDR2 is SVGAGI in the germline V gene. In nucleotides, the CDR3 is TGTGCCAGCAGATTAGCGGGAGGGAGCTCCTACGAGCAGTACTTC. Its protein product is CASRLAGGSSYEQYF.

This chain connects TRBV28 to TRBJ1-1; D is perhaps TRBD1 (5 bases). Looked up from germline, CDR1 is MDHEN and CDR2 is SYDVKM. The V end lost 3 bases, the J end lost 4 bases, and 15 bases lay between the germline ends. This CDR3 has 15 amino acids. CDR3: CASSFGVRVGTEAFF. The DNA of the CDR3 is TGTGCCAGCAGTTTCGGCGTCAGGGTGGGCACTGAAGCTTTCTTT.

V is TRBV5-4 and J is TRBJ2-7; 8 positions agree with TRBD2. Germline CDR1 and CDR2: SGHNT and YYREEE (reference sequence). Trimming at V came to 4 bases and at J to 0 bases, leaving 12 bases not matched to a gene. The CDR3 contains 17 residues. As DNA, the CDR3 is TGTGCCAGCAGCCCGGAGGCTAGCGGGTACCCCTCCTACGAGCAGTACTTC. As protein: CASSPEASGYPSYEQYF.